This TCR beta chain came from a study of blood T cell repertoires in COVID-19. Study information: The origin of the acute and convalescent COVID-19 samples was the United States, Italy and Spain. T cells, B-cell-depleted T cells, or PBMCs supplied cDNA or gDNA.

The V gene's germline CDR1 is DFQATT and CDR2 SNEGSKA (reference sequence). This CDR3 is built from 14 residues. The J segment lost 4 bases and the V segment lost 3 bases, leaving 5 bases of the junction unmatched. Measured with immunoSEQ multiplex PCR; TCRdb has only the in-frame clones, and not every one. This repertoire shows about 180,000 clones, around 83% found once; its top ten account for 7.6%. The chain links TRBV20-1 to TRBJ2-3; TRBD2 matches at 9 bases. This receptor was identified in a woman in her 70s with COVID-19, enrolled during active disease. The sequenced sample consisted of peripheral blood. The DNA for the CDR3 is TGCAGTGCTAGTTTCAGCGGGAGGTCAGATACGCAGTATTTT. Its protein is CSASFSGRSDTQYF.